The 8 T cell receptor beta chains listed next were all sequenced from one sample in a study of a mutant IDH1 vaccine in newly diagnosed glioma. Antigens of these TCRs are unknown. The time point is: week 23, last vaccination. Each dose of the vaccine consisted of 300 ug of mutant IDH1 20-mer peptide, with topical imiquimod. Sequencing used immunoSEQ multiplex PCR; TCRdb keeps in-frame clones, though not all of them. Here the sample spans about 54,000 clones, around 87% being singletons. The sequences come from PBMCs, collected from a glioma patient whose treatment included an IDH1 peptide vaccine. These receptors were taken from a man in his forties with glioma.

In nucleotides, the CDR3 is TGTGCCAGCAGCCCCCAAGTAGAGTCCTACGAGCAGTACTTC. It yields the protein CASSPQVESYEQYF. The chain carries TRBV5-4 and TRBJ2-7; the D is unclear. The CDR3 extends over 14 amino acids. Germline lookup yields CDR1 SGHNT and CDR2 YYREEE (reference sequence). The V end was cut by 4 bases, the J end by 1 base, with 12 bases between.

The chain links TRBV4-1 to TRBJ2-7; TRBD1 aligns across 11 bases. Germline-derived CDR1 and CDR2 are MGHRA and YSYEKL. Losses at the gene ends were 6 bases for V and 4 bases for J; bases not matched to a gene: 11. The CDR3 consists of 16 residues. The CDR3 loop is CASRLVPGQGVYEQYF. CDR3 nucleotide sequence: TGCGCCAGCAGGCTCGTCCCGGGACAGGGGGTTTACGAGCAGTACTTC.

V gene TRBV14 combines with J gene TRBJ2-7; 9 bases match TRBD1. The V gene's germline CDR1 is SGHDN and CDR2 FVKESK. The CDR3 has 15 residues. Losses at the gene ends were 3 bases for V and 2 bases for J; bases not matched to a gene: 5. CDR3 residues: CASSHIQGAAYEQYF. The CDR3 nucleotides read TGTGCCAGCAGCCACATACAGGGGGCTGCCTACGAGCAGTACTTC.

As DNA, the CDR3 is TGTGCCAGTAGAAGTGGTGACACCATATATTTT. This gives the protein CASRSGDTIYF. This chain joins TRBV19 and TRBJ1-3; D is undetermined. Trimming cost V 6 bases and J 8 bases, with 8 bases left between them. The CDR3 runs to 11 residues. Germline V gene lookup returns CDR1 LNHDA and CDR2 SQIVND (reference sequence).

The rearrangement uses TRBV4-2 and TRBJ1-3, with 8 bases that match TRBD1. Germline CDR1 reads LGHNA; CDR2 reads YNFKEQ. The CDR3 length is 16 residues. Trimming at V came to 3 bases and at J to 4 bases, leaving 8 bases not matched to a gene. The CDR3: CASSHTQGGTGNTIYF. The CDR3 nucleotides are TGTGCCAGCAGCCATACACAGGGGGGTACGGGAAACACCATATATTTT.

The chain couples TRBV5-1 to TRBJ2-5, with TRBD1 identical over 10 bases. Germline V gene data show CDR1 as SGHRS and CDR2 as YFSETQ. J lost 5 bases, V lost 3 bases, and 4 bases had no gene match. This CDR3 is built from 14 residues. The CDR3 nucleotides are TGCGCCAGCAGCTCGCGGACAGGGGGGGAGACCCAGTACTTC. Its protein is CASSSRTGGETQYF.

The chain employs TRBV7-2 and TRBJ2-3; unclear D gene. Per germline, CDR1 SGHTA and CDR2 FQGNSA. The CDR3 spans 14 residues. Trimming took 5 bases from V and 2 from J, leaving 11 bases between them. CDR3: CASSQRLHTDTQYF. The CDR3 DNA sequence: TGTGCCAGCAGCCAAAGACTCCACACAGATACGCAGTATTTT.

The gene calls are TRBV7-2 and TRBJ1-1; 7 bases are a match to TRBD1. Germline CDR1 is SGHTA and CDR2 is FQGNSA. CDR3 length: 14 amino acids. The trim removed 2 bases at V and 3 bases at J, leaving 3 bases unmatched. This CDR3 reads CASSLYDRDTEAFF. The CDR3 DNA reads as TGTGCCAGCAGCTTATATGACAGGGACACTGAAGCTTTCTTT.